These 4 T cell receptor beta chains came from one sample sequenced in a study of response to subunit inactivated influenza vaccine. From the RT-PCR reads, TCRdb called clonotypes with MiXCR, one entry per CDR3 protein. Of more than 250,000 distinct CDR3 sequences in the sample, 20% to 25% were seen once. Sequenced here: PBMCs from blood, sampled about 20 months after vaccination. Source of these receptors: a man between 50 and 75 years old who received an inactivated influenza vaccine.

The CDR3 here is CASSAGANVLTF. CDR3 nucleotide sequence: TGTGCCAGCAGTGCCGGGGCCAACGTCCTGACTTTC. The chain couples TRBV27 to TRBJ2-6; no definite D call. V gave up 5 bases and J gave up 4 bases, with 3 bases separating them. CDR1 and CDR2 (germline): MNHEY, SMNVEV (reference sequence). The CDR3 is 12 amino acids.

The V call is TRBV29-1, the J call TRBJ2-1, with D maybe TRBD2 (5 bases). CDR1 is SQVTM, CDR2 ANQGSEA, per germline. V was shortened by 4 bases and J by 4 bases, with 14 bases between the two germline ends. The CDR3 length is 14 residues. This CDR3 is CSVGGGLLYNEQFF. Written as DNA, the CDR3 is TGCAGCGTTGGGGGTGGACTGCTTTACAATGAGCAGTTCTTC.

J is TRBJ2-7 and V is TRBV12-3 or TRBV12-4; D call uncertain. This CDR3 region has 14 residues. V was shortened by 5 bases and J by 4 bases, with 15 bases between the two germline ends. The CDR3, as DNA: TGTGCCAGCAGTCCCGGCTCGCGTGCGTACGAGCAGTACTTC. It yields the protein CASSPGSRAYEQYF.

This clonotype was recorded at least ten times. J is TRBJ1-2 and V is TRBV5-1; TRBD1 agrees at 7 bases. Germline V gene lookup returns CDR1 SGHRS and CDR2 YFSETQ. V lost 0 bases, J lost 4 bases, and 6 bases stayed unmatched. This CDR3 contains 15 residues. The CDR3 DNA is TGCGCCAGCAGCTTGGGAGGGGGCGCGGGCTATGGCTACACCTTC. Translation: CASSLGGGAGYGYTF.